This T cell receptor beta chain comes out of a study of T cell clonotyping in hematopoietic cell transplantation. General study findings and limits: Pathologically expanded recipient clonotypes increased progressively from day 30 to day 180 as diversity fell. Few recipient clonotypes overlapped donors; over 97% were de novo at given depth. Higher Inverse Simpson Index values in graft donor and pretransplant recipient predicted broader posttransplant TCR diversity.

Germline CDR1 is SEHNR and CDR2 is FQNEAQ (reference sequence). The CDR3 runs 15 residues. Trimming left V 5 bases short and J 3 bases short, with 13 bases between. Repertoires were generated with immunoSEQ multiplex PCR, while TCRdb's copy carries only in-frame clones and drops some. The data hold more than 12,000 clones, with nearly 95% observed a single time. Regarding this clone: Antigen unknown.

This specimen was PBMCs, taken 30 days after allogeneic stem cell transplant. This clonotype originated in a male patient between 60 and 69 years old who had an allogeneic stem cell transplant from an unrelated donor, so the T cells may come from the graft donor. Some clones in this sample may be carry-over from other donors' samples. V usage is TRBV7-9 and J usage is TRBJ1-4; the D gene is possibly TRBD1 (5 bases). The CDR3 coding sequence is TGTGCCAGCAGCCCCGCGGTCAGGGCTAATGAAAAACTGTTTTTT. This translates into CASSPAVRANEKLFF.